One and the same sample provided the 5 T cell receptor beta chains below, sequenced in a study of T-cell reconstitution after alpha-beta-depleted transplantation in children. The library targeted TCRbeta and was prepared with unique molecular identifiers. Using its own MiXCR run on the PCR reads, TCRdb lists one record per CDR3 protein. The sample records a few hundred thousand distinct CDR3 sequences, 9% to 10% being singletons. This material consisted of PBMCs from the stem cell graft donor, taken from the stem cell graft. These receptors all stem from a human donor who donated a stem cell graft to a child with SCID.

This clonotype occurred many times. The junction differs from germline at one of its ends, possibly a read error. The chain couples TRBV7-2 to TRBJ1-2; D gene unclear. Germline CDR1 SGHTA, CDR2 FQGNSA. The CDR3 is 13 residues long. The CDR3 reads CASSPDRNYGYTF. The CDR3 DNA reads TGCGCCAGCAGCCCGGATCGGAACTATGGCTACACCTTC.

At least ten counts were recorded for this clonotype. The chain is built from TRBV5-1 and TRBJ1-1; D unclear. The CDR3 consists of 14 residues. The germline CDR1 and CDR2 sequences are SGHRS and YFSETQ. V was clipped by 0 bases and J by 1 base, with 7 bases between them. CDR3 protein: CASSLVPGNTEAFF. CDR3 bases: TGCGCCAGCAGCTTGGTTCCAGGGAACACTGAAGCTTTCTTT.

In its sample, this clonotype was seen many times. The chain uses TRBV11-2 and TRBJ2-5; no clear D. CDR3 length equals 13 residues. Germline V CDR1 and CDR2: SGHAT, FQNNGV. V lost 5 bases, J lost 1 base, and 8 bases lay in between. CDR3 in amino acids: CASSPIPQETQYF. Here the CDR3 DNA reads TGTGCCAGCAGCCCGATCCCCCAAGAGACCCAGTACTTC.

The chain recombines TRBV4-2 with TRBJ1-2; D uncertain. The CDR3 totals 14 residues. Germline-derived CDR1 and CDR2 are LGHNA and YNFKEQ. The V gene lost 0 bases and the J gene lost 13 bases, with 18 bases spanning the gap. This chain's CDR3 is CASSQDYEESPVTF. The DNA of the CDR3 is TGTGCCAGCAGCCAAGATTATGAGGAGAGCCCCGTCACCTTC.

V usage is TRBV5-6 and J usage is TRBJ2-3; D tentatively fits TRBD1 or TRBD2 (5 bases each). The length of the CDR3 is 17 residues. Germline-derived CDR1 and CDR2 are SGHDT and YYEEEE. Deletions cut 4 bases from V and 5 bases from J, with 23 bases between. The CDR3 is CASSRDGPGVWEDTQYF. The DNA of the CDR3 is TGTGCCAGCAGCCGGGACGGGCCCGGGGTGTGGGAAGATACGCAGTATTTT.